The source of this TCR beta chain is a study of cytomegalovirus exposure and HLA in healthy donors (dated by TCRdb to about 2017). Regarding the research as a whole: An earlier analysis of some 550 of the donors reported roughly 300 Gb of sequence data and around 110 million unique TCR beta sequences from some 180 million T cells. To predict cytomegalovirus infection status, the study brought together high-throughput TCR immunosequencing, statistical association of individual TCRs with disease status, and machine learning. Typing coverage varied by locus: about 620-640 donors for A, B, C, DRB1 and DQB1; about 520 for DQA1; around 570 for DPA1; more than 450 for DPB1. HLA typing covered class I and class II loci at four-digit resolution. Donor age, sex, ethnicity and CMV serostatus were compiled alongside the repertoire data. About five DR-DQ haplotypes were handled as single units for association and clustering, since linkage in the cohort was strong. The study profiled the T cell repertoires of more than 500 subjects by immunosequencing and related them to cytomegalovirus serostatus. Roughly 300 gigabases of sequencing data and tens of millions of unique TCR sequences were included in an early release covering 550 to 650 HLA-typed donors. Every repertoire in the discovery cohort had been generated on one and the same sequencing platform. The study was designed to test whether signatures of past pathogen exposure could be identified by cataloging public T cell receptors. Among about 410 genotyped donors of the cohort, an average of roughly 230,000 unique TCR beta nucleotide sequences was sequenced per donor, of which 15% to 20% were non-productive. A later analysis re-analyzed previously published TCR beta repertoires from approximately 700 donors and added high-resolution HLA genotyping to study TCR occurrence patterns. Besides the first cohort of about 730 subjects, a separate validation cohort made up of 120 different subjects was used. In a later genetic analysis, genome-wide SNP genotypes for about 65% of the 666 donors were used, and that subset was treated as a discovery cohort. An earlier analysis of roughly 600 of the donors used high-throughput TCR beta sequencing to judge whether each TCR beta V gene segment behaved as functional or pseudogenic. In the later analysis, no new phenotypic data were used to find candidate immune exposures; instead, reliance was placed on TCR beta sequences and their occurrence across donors. Among the approximately 400 genotyped donors, approximately 76% belonged to the genetic ancestry cluster associated with self-reported Caucasian donors. The full study reports these points: V-gene and J-gene trimming of TCR beta chains was associated with a missense DCLRE1C variant in a later genetic analysis, and the association was replicated in an independent cohort. About 15 rarely observed V segments, including chromosome 9 orphons, were excluded from the earlier analysis of approximately 600 of the donors because counts were too low. Most TCR sequences were observed very rarely across donors, whereas some public TCRs were present in many individuals. A few of the identified cytomegalovirus-associated TCR beta chains were confirmed in vitro to be specific for cytomegalovirus antigens. A group of highly shared sequence variants was considered likely to be a technical artifact of the sequencing pipeline. In a later analysis, several top co-occurrence clusters were reported to appear linked to parvovirus B19, influenza, CMV and Epstein-Barr virus. Because HLA typing was unavailable for some donors at each locus, only the typed subset was used in association tests. The cohort was sequenced for TCR beta chains only, and without alpha or paired-chain data the features that could be detected were limited. In both the original and validation cohorts, the classifier was reported to diagnose cytomegalovirus status with high specificity and sensitivity. Because the 87-base-pair reads could not distinguish some IMGT-functional V segments, including TRBV6-2 and TRBV6-3, those segments were excluded. Assigning TCR associations to individual alleles was difficult when HLA alleles, especially DR and DQ, strongly co-occurred. According to the authors, the approach could potentially be generalized to other disease states and immunological phenotypes. According to a later genetic analysis, donors in an Asian-associated ancestry cluster had fewer N-insertions in productive TCRs than the roughly 670-donor mean. Linkage disequilibrium might explain the correlated functional status among segregating V segments, but an unknown experimental factor could not be ruled out. A further reported finding was that TCR beta sequences accurately predicted the HLA-A and HLA-B alleles for most subjects in the first cohort. In a later analysis, 15,000 to 20,000 TCR beta sequences were associated with specific HLA alleles at a false discovery rate of 0.05. Roughly uniform sequencing depth across donors was assumed in presence/absence analyses, although this assumption may not hold. In a later analysis, HLA-associated TCR beta chains were found to be more clonally expanded and to have lower generation probabilities than equally common non-associated chains. A later analysis found that most CMV-associated TCR beta chains appeared HLA-restricted, with HLA associations seemingly driven largely by CMV exposure. In an earlier analysis of over 550 of the donors, most TCR beta V segments were observed in productive rearrangements about 90% or about 30% of the time, broadly matching IMGT annotations. According to a later analysis, TCR association rates differed among HLA loci, with DRB1 alleles showing the most associated TCRs and HLA-C alleles showing the fewest. The only immune exposure information available for the cohort was CMV serostatus. The study gave a list of about 150 TCR beta chains associated with cytomegalovirus.

Library creation used the immunoSEQ multiplex PCR assay. A mixture of 60 forward primers for TCR Vbeta segments and 13 reverse primers for TCR Jbeta segments was used in the multiplex PCR. The CDR3 region of rearranged TCR beta genes was amplified from genomic DNA with a multiplex PCR assay. The Illumina HiSeq System was used to sequence the amplified TCR beta libraries as 87-base-pair reads. Turning to the authors' computational methods: In a later analysis, some 80 million unique TCR beta chains were counted across the 690 or so repertoires, and approximately 11 million of these chains were shared by at least two donors. To remove PCR and sequencing errors, raw reads were error-corrected and collapsed into unique sequences using a nearest-neighbor algorithm that merged closely related sequences. Alignment of CDR3 sequences to IMGT reference sequences was used to assign V, D and J gene segments. Each retained sequence needed at least a six-nucleotide match to both a V gene segment and a J gene segment. A rearrangement was called productive if the CDR3 had no stop codons and remained in frame with V and J, and every other rearrangement was called non-productive. Following IMGT convention, CDR3 was defined as the stretch from the second conserved V-encoded cysteine up to the conserved J-encoded phenylalanine. In an earlier analysis of roughly 610 of the donors, sequences lacking an unambiguous match to a single V gene segment were excluded. An earlier analysis of approximately 590 of the donors classified V segments as functional when productive rearrangements were above 56.7% and as segregating when the standard deviation between donors was above 5%. A statistical classification framework was developed to diagnose cytomegalovirus status using the catalog of TCR beta chain sequences. V and J gene assignment, in a later analysis, came from comparing TCR nucleotide sequences with IMGT/GENE-DB human TR gene sequences. A later analysis assigned CDR3 sequences and most-parsimonious VDJ recombination scenarios with the TCRdist pipeline. In a later analysis, every TCR beta chain was defined by the combination of its CDR3 amino acid sequence and its V-gene family, and reads without a unique V-gene family were dropped. In a later analysis, approximately 640 highly shared, low-generation-probability nucleotide sequences were removed to address suspected cross-contamination and a sequencing artifact. For each public chain, a later analysis derived a clonal expansion index from normalized ranks of inferred template counts within each repertoire. A later analysis computed generation probabilities with a VDJ recombination model fitted to out-of-frame rearrangements, and checked the results against IGoR. Hypergeometric tests were used in a later analysis to score TCR-TCR, TCR-HLA and TCR-CMV co-occurrence, with a repertoire-size bias correction applied to the TCR pairs. A later analysis estimated false discovery rates by permuting HLA or CMV assignments 20 times. In a later analysis, co-occurring TCRs were grouped with DBSCAN, and TCRdist sequence similarity was added when clustering was performed within HLA-allele-positive subsets. Co-occurrence clustering excluded repertoires with fewer than 30,000 or more than 120,000 public chains, plus five with anomalous nucleotide sharing. This immuneACCESS table, as held by TCRdb, lists in-frame sequences with V and J called but not all clones. Of the missing ones, under half trace to an unresolved V gene in checked studies; the others have no known cause. That table furnishes V, J and clone size, whereas the DNA furnished D and trimming. The sample table holds some 240,000 clones, of which about nine tenths were seen once. Of the sample, about 1.5% is held by the ten largest clones.

In total, approximately 690 healthy bone marrow donors made up the cohort. All cohort members were sampled while nominally healthy, although unrecorded immune exposures were likely present. The donor was CMV seronegative and was included in the group of several hundred seronegative cohort members. A peripheral blood sample was collected from each donor, and TCR beta sequencing was performed on peripheral blood mononuclear cells. The Qiagen DNeasy Blood Extraction Kit was used to extract genomic DNA from the blood cell samples. On this clone: Its antigen has not been determined. The input lacks base qualities; no much larger clone sits a single base away.

Its CDR3 holds 12 amino acids, cysteine through phenylalanine. Only the CDR3 portion is preserved as DNA: 36 bases, with reading frame beginning at the first base. V is pared back by 4 bases and J by 1 base, with 4 bases lying between the germline termini. Sequences PRHDT (CDR1) and FYEKMQ (CDR2) are obtained from the germline V gene (reference sequence). Sequencing was done on a sample of PBMCs. The sequence links TRBV13 to TRBJ1-1, with no D gene named confidently. This TCR came from a girl aged 2 to 10 in good health and CMV-seronegative. The CDR3 sequence is CASSYGNTEAFF. The sequence in DNA is TGTGCCAGCAGCTACGGGAACACTGAAGCTTTCTTT.